Reported below is one T cell receptor (beta chain). The target of this receptor is not known. Base qualities are missing; no much larger clone stands one base away. This sample was included in a study of control samples from healthy donors and cancer patients (dated by TCRdb to the early 2020s). Library method: the immunoSEQ multiplex PCR assay. TCRdb holds this immuneACCESS table with in-frame rearrangements only. Some clones are missing; in checked studies, unresolved V genes explain under half, and the rest has no known cause. The sample table holds about 130,000 clones, of which approximately 90% were seen once. Around 8.1% of the sample goes to the ten largest clones. The CDR3 runs 15 residues from the cysteine to the phenylalanine. Kept here is only the CDR3 DNA, which spans 45 bases and is read in frame from base 1. CDR1 and CDR2 were assigned from the germline V gene as SGDLS and YYNGEE. V lost 3 bases and J lost 1 base, and the count of bases not matched to a germline gene is 3.

Sequenced sample: blood. The receptor comes from a man between 18 and 29 years old in good health. The rearrangement combines TRBV9 with TRBJ2-2; TRBD1 matches 7 bases in the middle. The sequence in DNA is TGTGCCAGCAGCGCGGACAGGTTGAACACCGGGGAGCTGTTTTTT. Its translation is CASSADRLNTGELFF.